The next 8 T cell receptor beta chains were all read from a single sample in a study of T cell repertoires in cytomegalovirus infection (dated by TCRdb to the late 2010s). The sequencing machine was an Illumina HiSeq 1500. TCRdb's own reprocessing of the public reads used fastp at Q25 and MiXCR and kept productive beta chains. Rows merge per CDR3 protein into single entries with the most common DNA and genes. This sample gives roughly 920,000 distinct CDR3 sequences in total; 30% to 40% of them show up just once. Clones ranked in the top ten supply over 13% of the sample. The meaning of the sample's treatment or condition label: in vitro stimulation with specific CMV peptide epitopes to enrich CMV-specific T cells. These receptors' targets are unknown. The sample consisted of cultured CD8+ T cells from PBMCs, taken from culture after CMV antigen stimulation. These receptors were taken from a human donor in good health (CMV status not recorded). Some clones in this sample may be carry-over from other donors' samples.

J is TRBJ1-4 and V is TRBV5-5; a possible D gene is TRBD1 (5 bases). This CDR3 has 15 amino acids. V was shortened by 2 bases and J by 3 bases, with 11 bases between the two germline ends. The germline CDR1 and CDR2 sequences are SGHKS and YYEKEE (reference sequence). CDR3 in amino acids: CASSFRGWPNEKLFF. As DNA, the CDR3 is TGTGCCAGCAGCTTTCGGGGGTGGCCTAATGAAAAACTGTTTTTT.

This sequence joins TRBV13 and TRBJ1-1; D call uncertain. Germline CDR1 and CDR2: PRHDT and FYEKMQ (reference sequence). The CDR3 runs to 13 residues. The V end lost 4 bases, the J end lost 4 bases, and 10 bases lay between the germline ends. CDR3 region: CASSSRRGTEAFF. CDR3 sequence (DNA): TGTGCCAGCAGCTCCCGTCGCGGCACTGAAGCTTTCTTT.

As concerns this clonotype: Compared with germline, one end of the junction differs, possibly owing to a read error. V and J are TRBV6-8 and TRBJ2-3, with 9 bases lining up with TRBD1. This CDR3 has 17 amino acids. Germline CDR1 reads MNHGY; CDR2 reads SAAAGT. The CDR3 protein is CVSSYSTGQGTPDTQYF. CDR3 DNA sequence: TGTGTCAGCAGTTACTCGACCGGACAGGGGACCCCAGATACGCAGTATTTT.

In this sample, this clonotype turned up many times. This sequence joins TRBV12-3 or TRBV12-4 and TRBJ2-3; 8 bases align to TRBD1. The CDR3 length is 17 residues. The V segment lost 4 bases and the J segment 6 bases; nucleotides outside the gene matches: 15. CDR3 DNA sequence: TGTGCCAGCAGTTCCGAATTCATGGACAGGGCATCGGATACGCAGTATTTT. Its protein product is CASSSEFMDRASDTQYF.

The J gene is TRBJ2-5, the V gene TRBV7-9; no reliable D call. CDR3 length equals 14 residues. V lost 5 bases to trimming and J lost 3 bases, with 13 bases between them. CDR1 and CDR2 from the germline V gene are SEHNR and FQNEAQ (reference sequence). CDR3 protein: CASSGPSLEETQYF. CDR3 nucleotides: TGTGCCAGCAGCGGCCCGAGCCTCGAAGAGACCCAGTACTTC.

The chain links TRBV6-1 to TRBJ1-1, with 7 bases identical to TRBD1. V trimming: 5 bases; J trimming: 4 bases; junction bases outside the gene matches: 7. This CDR3 is built from 14 residues. CDR1 and CDR2 (germline): MNHNS, SASEGT. The CDR3 is CASSIQQGSTEAFF. The CDR3 DNA follows: TGTGCCAGCAGTATCCAACAGGGGAGCACTGAAGCTTTCTTT.

The CDR3 is CASSYRDRDHEQFF. In DNA form, the CDR3 reads TGTGCCAGCAGTTACCGGGACAGGGACCATGAGCAGTTCTTC. The chain is built from TRBV27 and TRBJ2-1; 9 bases match TRBD1. Trimming took 4 bases from V and 8 from J; bases not matched to a gene: 6. CDR3 length: 14 residues. The germline gives CDR1 MNHEY, CDR2 SMNVEV (reference sequence).

Remarks on this clonotype: The junction shows a germline mismatch at one end, possibly a read error. The chain recombines TRBV7-6 with TRBJ1-4, with TRBD1 identical over 12 bases. CDR1 is SGHVS and CDR2 is FNYEAQ in the germline V gene. The CDR3 extends over 16 amino acids. The CDR3 DNA is TGTGCCAACAGCCTCGGGACAGGGGGCTTTTCTGAAAAACTGTTTTTT. It is translated as CANSLGTGGFSEKLFF.